This TCR beta chain was captured in a study of blood T cells in healthy people across ages. Whole-study results and caveats: Both higher diversity and more naive CD4+ cells marked long-lived donors when set against aged donors. Age showed a roughly linear inverse relationship with TCR beta diversity per million T cells. Estimates drawn from one million T cells were deemed to understate diversity.

In regard to this clonotype: Its antigen is not known. At one end the junction does not follow the germline gene, possibly because of a read error.

A J-beta primer mix and a sample-barcoded 5' primer were used in a second PCR of roughly 6 to 11 cycles. TCRdb re-analysed the 5' RACE reads in MiXCR, keeping a single row per CDR3 protein. The table includes 1.2 million to 1.5 million distinct CDR3 sequences, around 42% detected once. This CDR3 spans 16 amino acids. Germline assignment: CDR1 SGHTA and CDR2 FQGNSA. The sequence was collected from a woman between 18 and 29 years old in good health. The V gene is TRBV7-2, the J gene TRBJ2-1; 10 bases are a match to TRBD2. The last part of the DNA fits TRBJ2-7 better; the J call may be wrong. The sequencing input was blood. This CDR3 is CVSSLRTSGSYNEQYF. Here the CDR3 DNA reads TGTGTCAGCAGCTTACGGACTAGCGGCTCCTACAATGAGCAGTACTTC.